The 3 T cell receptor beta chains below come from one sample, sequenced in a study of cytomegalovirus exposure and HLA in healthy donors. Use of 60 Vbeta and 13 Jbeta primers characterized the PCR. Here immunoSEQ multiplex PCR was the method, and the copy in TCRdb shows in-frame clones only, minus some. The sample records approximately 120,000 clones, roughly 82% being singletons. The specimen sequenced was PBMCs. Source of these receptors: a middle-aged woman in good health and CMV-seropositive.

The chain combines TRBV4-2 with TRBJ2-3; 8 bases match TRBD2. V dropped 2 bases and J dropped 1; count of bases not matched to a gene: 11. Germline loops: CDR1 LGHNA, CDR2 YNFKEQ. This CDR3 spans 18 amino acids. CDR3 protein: CASSQLWATSEGTDTQYF. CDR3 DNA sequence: TGTGCCAGCAGCCAACTATGGGCGACTAGCGAAGGCACAGATACGCAGTATTTT.

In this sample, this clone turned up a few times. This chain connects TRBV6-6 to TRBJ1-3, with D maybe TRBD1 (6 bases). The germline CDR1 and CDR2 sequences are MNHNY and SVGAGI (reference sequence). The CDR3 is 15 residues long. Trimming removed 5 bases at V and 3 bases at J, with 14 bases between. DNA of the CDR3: TGTGCCAGCAGTATAGGGTCAGGGGATGGAAACACCATATATTTT. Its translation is CASSIGSGDGNTIYF.

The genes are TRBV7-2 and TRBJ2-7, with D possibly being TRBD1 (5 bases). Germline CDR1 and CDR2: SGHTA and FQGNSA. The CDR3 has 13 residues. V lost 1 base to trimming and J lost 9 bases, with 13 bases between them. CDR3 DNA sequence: TGTGCCAGCAGCTTAGAGGGGCTATGGGGGCAGTACTTC. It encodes CASSLEGLWGQYF.